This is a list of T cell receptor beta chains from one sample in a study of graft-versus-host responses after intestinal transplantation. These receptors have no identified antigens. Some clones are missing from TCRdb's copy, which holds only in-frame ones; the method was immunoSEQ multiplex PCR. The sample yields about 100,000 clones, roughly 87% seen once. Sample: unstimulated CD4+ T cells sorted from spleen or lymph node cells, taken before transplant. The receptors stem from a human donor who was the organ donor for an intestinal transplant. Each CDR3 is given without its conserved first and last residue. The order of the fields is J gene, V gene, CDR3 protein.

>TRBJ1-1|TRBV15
ATSRGGVDTEAF
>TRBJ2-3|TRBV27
ASTLAGGPADTQY
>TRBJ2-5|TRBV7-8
ASSPGRTSGPYQETQY
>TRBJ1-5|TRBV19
ASSIRGDSNQPQH
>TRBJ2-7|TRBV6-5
ASGNLGAYEQY
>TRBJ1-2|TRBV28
ASSRNAPYGYT
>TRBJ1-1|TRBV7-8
ASSWRGTGQGASGGTEAF
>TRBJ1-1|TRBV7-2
ASRALAATEAF
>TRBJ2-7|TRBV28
ASRAGGPVYEQY
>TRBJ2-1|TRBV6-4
ASNRLAGGKSSDEQF
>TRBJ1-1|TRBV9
ASSVGLGNTEAF
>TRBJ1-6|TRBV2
ASSEGTGVSSPLH
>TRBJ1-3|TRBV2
ASSPGNTIY
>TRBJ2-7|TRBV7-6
ASSLGEGSYEQY
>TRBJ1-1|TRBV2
ASREQGNTEAF
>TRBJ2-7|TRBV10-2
ASRWVTRGEQY
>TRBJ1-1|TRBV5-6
ASSLAWRIMNTEAF
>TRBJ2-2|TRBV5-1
ASSHDGGNTGELF
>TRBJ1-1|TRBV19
ASSYRGGGLVAEAF
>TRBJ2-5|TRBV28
ASTLAGGPGETQY
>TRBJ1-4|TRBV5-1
ASSLETGANEKLF
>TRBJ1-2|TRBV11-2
ASSHVPDSYGYT
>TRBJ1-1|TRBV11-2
ASKGQGGTEAF
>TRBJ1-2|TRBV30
AWTPGTPGSGYT
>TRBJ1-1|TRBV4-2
ASSQDRGSSLMNTEAF
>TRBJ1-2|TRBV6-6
ASGQGAIKHGYT
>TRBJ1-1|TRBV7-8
ASSSIALRRQGRTEAF
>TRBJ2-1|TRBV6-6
ASSYLLPRGNNEQF
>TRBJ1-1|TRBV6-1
ASSAGERTEAF
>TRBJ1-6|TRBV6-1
ASSESGADNSPLH
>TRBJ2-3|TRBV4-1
ASSQEPHGQGSQY
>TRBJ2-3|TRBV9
ASSVQAGADTQY
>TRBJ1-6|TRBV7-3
ASSLSGGNSPLH
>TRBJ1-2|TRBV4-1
ASSQDRGGGFNYGYT
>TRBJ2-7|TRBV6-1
ASRRTGSSYEQY
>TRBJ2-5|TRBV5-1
ASSLEGGGARETQY
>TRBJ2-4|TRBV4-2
ASSQDYQGGIIKNIQY
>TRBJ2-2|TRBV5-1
ASSFEGTFRVTGELF
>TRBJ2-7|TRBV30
AWSPGLASSYEQY
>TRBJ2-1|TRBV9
ASSVAENEQF
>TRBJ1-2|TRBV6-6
ASRPGDRVGYGYT
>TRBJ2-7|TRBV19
ASSMSPAAAGEQY
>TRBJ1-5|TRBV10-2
ASSEKGVQPQH
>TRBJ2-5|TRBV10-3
AISESKKTRLWQETQY
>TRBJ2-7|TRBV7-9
ASSPDSTTYEQY
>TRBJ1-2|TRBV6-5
ASRPLGQGDGYT
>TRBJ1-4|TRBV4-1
ASSHPWGASNEKLF
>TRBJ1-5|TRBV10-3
AISIGTESNQPQH
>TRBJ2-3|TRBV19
ASSIDRMDTQY
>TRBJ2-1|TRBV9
ASSVGWADEQF
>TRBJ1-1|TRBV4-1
ASTERDRLSEAF
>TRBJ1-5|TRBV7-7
ASSADRNQPQH
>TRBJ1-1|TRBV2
ASTATGGRTEAF
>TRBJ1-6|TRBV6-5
ASEMGVESSPLH
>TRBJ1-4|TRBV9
ASSPAQGAREKLF
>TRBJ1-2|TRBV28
ASRWTGQGYGYT
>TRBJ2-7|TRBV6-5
ASSYWGVGSYEQY